These T cell receptor beta chains were read from a single sample in a study of response to subunit inactivated influenza vaccine. TCRdb re-derived calls from the RT-PCR reads in MiXCR, one entry per CDR3 protein. The sample lists fewer than 800,000 distinct CDR3 sequences, approximately 14% occurring once. The sample here was PBMCs from blood, taken roughly 12 days after vaccination. These TCRs come from a middle-aged man who received an inactivated influenza vaccine. CDR3s include the opening cysteine and the closing phenylalanine or tryptophan. Fields, in order: V gene, CDR3 protein.

V gene: TRBV5-6; CDR3 protein: CASSAREQPQHF
V gene: TRBV10-3; CDR3 protein: CAISTGTGETGELFF
V gene: TRBV28; CDR3 protein: CASRNRGRSYNEQFF
V gene: TRBV12-3/TRBV12-4; CDR3 protein: CASSLALVTSAFTDTQYF
V gene: TRBV30; CDR3 protein: CAWSSKDRAYGYTF
V gene: TRBV5-4; CDR3 protein: CASSLGDRGISTDTQYF
V gene: TRBV4-3; CDR3 protein: CASSQGWGDNYGYTF
V gene: TRBV18; CDR3 protein: CASSDLAGKTQYF
V gene: TRBV11-2; CDR3 protein: CASSLGVAGDNEQFF
V gene: TRBV20-1; CDR3 protein: CSAEAGTDYGYTF
V gene: TRBV7-7; CDR3 protein: CASSTTGGTQYF
V gene: TRBV29-1; CDR3 protein: CSVQGGKYEQYF
V gene: TRBV28; CDR3 protein: CASSLAITGVAGELFF
V gene: TRBV20-1; CDR3 protein: CSAPTGSLRGVEQYF
V gene: TRBV12-3/TRBV12-4; CDR3 protein: CASSLANRNTEAFF
V gene: TRBV5-1; CDR3 protein: CASSISGTGARETQYF
V gene: TRBV7-7; CDR3 protein: CASSLVGRPYEQYF
V gene: TRBV29-1; CDR3 protein: CSVTGEGSYEQYF
V gene: TRBV2; CDR3 protein: CASSGEGGGSPLHF
V gene: TRBV4-2; CDR3 protein: CASSQEGQGNTEAFF
V gene: TRBV12-3/TRBV12-4; CDR3 protein: CASSRGNIQYF
V gene: TRBV7-2; CDR3 protein: CASSLEGTDYYEQYF
V gene: TRBV5-1; CDR3 protein: CASSPRPGGNSPLHF
V gene: TRBV3-2; CDR3 protein: CACSQGAGAEETQYF
V gene: TRBV9; CDR3 protein: CASSAPGQGGADTQYF
V gene: TRBV5-1; CDR3 protein: CASYLLAGVGEQFF
V gene: TRBV3-1; CDR3 protein: CASSQGGGPGAFTF
V gene: TRBV29-1; CDR3 protein: CSARTRADTQYF
V gene: TRBV12-3/TRBV12-4; CDR3 protein: CASSDRGNYGYTF
V gene: TRBV6-1; CDR3 protein: CASSTGSTDTQYF
V gene: TRBV29-1; CDR3 protein: CSVDRQGQFF
V gene: TRBV6-5; CDR3 protein: CASSYSMTKTYEQYF
V gene: TRBV25-1; CDR3 protein: CASSESGPDTQYF
V gene: TRBV10-3; CDR3 protein: CAISGGTGDSYEQYF
V gene: TRBV7-6; CDR3 protein: CASSPSTSGRLGEQFF
V gene: TRBV12-3/TRBV12-4; CDR3 protein: CASSMSREQFF
V gene: TRBV5-1; CDR3 protein: CASSLAKGVGDTDTQYF